This passage covers 11 T cell receptor delta chains from one sample sequenced in a study of γδ T cells in repeated Plasmodium falciparum infection. TCRdb reanalysed the multiplex PCR reads with CATT. The table includes over 45,000 delta-chain clones, 1.5% to 2% detected once. Gammadelta T cells were flow-sorted from PBMC into Vgamma9/Vdelta2+ and Vdelta2-negative populations for bulk analysis. Sequencing was done on a sample of gamma-delta T cells from blood. The receptors derive from a pool of human donors (malaria-infected and uninfected, not separated).

Details on this clone: A read error likely explains this, since a far larger clone differs by one base. The identical CDR3 is also encoded by other nucleotide sequences in the sample. The rearrangement joins TRDV1 to TRDJ1; TRDD3 agrees at 7 bases. The J gene is absent in TCRdb and was assigned here via DNA matching to germline. The length of the CDR3 is 22 residues. V lost 4 bases to trimming and J lost 0 bases; unmatched junction nucleotides: 26. Germline V gives CDR1 TSWWSYY, CDR2 QGS. CDR3 in DNA: TGTGCTCTTGGGGTGCCGTTGGTAATTGGAGGATACGGGACCTCATACACCGATAAACTCATCTTT. Translating gives CALGVPLVIGGYGTSYTDKLIF.

This clone came up a few times. Given a far larger clone just one base away, this is likely a sequencing read error. Other DNA sequences within the sample encode an identical CDR3. This chain connects TRDV1 to TRDJ1, with 8 bases identical to TRDD3. The J gene, left out of TCRdb, was set here by checking the DNA against germline. The junction had 20 bases not matched to a gene; V was cut back by 5 bases and J by 3 bases. The CDR3 consists of 19 residues. CDR1 and CDR2 from the germline V gene are TSWWSYY and QGS. The CDR3 sequence is CALGFPGSYLGDAADKLIF. Here the CDR3 DNA reads TGTGCTCTTGGGTTCCCCGGTAGCTACTTGGGGGATGCCGCCGATAAACTCATCTTT.

This clone has at least ten counts. The chain has TRDV2 and TRDJ3; 8 bases are shared with TRDD3. Matching the DNA to germline supplied the J gene, which TCRdb does not give. The CDR3 has 18 residues. J lost 9 bases, V lost 4 bases, and 16 bases had no gene match. Germline V lookup: CDR1 GEAIGNYY, CDR2 EKD. CDR3 nucleotide sequence: TGTGCCTGTGATCCACTGGGGGCAAATCATCGGATCACCCGACAGATGTTTTTC. Its translation: CACDPLGANHRITRQMFF.

With respect to this clone: This may come from a read error, since a much larger clone is one base off. Other DNA sequences in the same sample also yield this CDR3. V and J are TRDV1 and TRDJ1; 8 bases line up with TRDD3. Germline V gives CDR1 TSWWSYY, CDR2 QGS. CDR3 length equals 18 residues. The CDR3 sequence is CALGELGVWYAGTDKLIF. CDR3 DNA: TGTGCACTTGGGGAACTGGGGGTATGGTACGCAGGCACCGATAAACTCATCTTT.

There are many counts of this clone. Translating this DNA gives a protein that differs at residue 10 from the TCRdb one, which belongs to a much larger clone; a read error is likely, and the protein shown is this translation. V and J are TRDV1 and TRDJ1; 12 nucleotides agree with TRDD3. The junction had 17 bases not matched to a gene; V was cut back by 0 bases and J by 3 bases. Germline CDR1 is TSWWSYY and CDR2 is QGS. The CDR3 loop spans 21 amino acids. The CDR3 here is CALGELGSLPTGGYIPDKLIF. CDR3 nucleotide sequence: TGTGCTCTTGGGGAACTAGGTAGCCTGCCTACTGGGGGATACATCCCCGATAAACTCATCTTT.

This clone was counted only a few times. TCRdb's listed protein matches a much larger clone and diverges from this DNA's translation at residues 15 and 17, likely through a read error; the protein shown comes from the DNA. This chain connects TRDV1 to TRDJ4; 9 nucleotides match TRDD3. The germline CDR1 and CDR2 sequences are TSWWSYY and QGS. This CDR3 spans 19 amino acids. CDR3 DNA: TGTGCTCTTGGGGTGAGCTTCCCACCCCGTACTGGGGGAGACAAACCCCCGATCTTT. Amino acid sequence: CALGVSFPPRTGGDKPPIF.

A word on this clone: For this DNA, TCRdb reports the protein of a much larger clone, which diverges at residue 7, most likely from a read error; the protein presented here is translated directly from the DNA. V usage is TRDV1 and J usage is TRDJ1; 13 nucleotides match TRDD3. TCRdb offers no J gene call, so here the DNA was matched to germline to obtain one. The V gene end was trimmed by 1 base and the J gene end by 0 bases; junction bases not matched to a gene: 23. This CDR3 has 24 residues. CDR1 TSWWSYY and CDR2 QGS come from the germline V gene. CDR3 in amino acids: CALGERGSLNHLLGDTVNTDKLIF. The CDR3 DNA reads as TGTGCTCTTGGGGAACGGGGCTCCCTAAATCATTTACTGGGGGATACGGTGAACACCGATAAACTCATCTTT.

About this clone: This DNA's translation differs at residue 2 from TCRdb's protein, which comes from a much larger clone; a read error is likely, and the protein shown is translated from the DNA. The chain carries TRDV1 and TRDJ1, with TRDD3 matching 13 bases. No J gene was available from TCRdb, and it was assigned here by a germline match of the DNA. CDR3 length: 22 amino acids. The germline gives CDR1 TSWWSYY, CDR2 QGS. The CDR3 sequence is CSLGLPLGRSTGGYGTTDKLIF. The CDR3 DNA is TGTTCTCTTGGGCTCCCATTAGGCCGTAGTACTGGGGGATACGGTACTACCGATAAACTCATCTTT.

Only a few counts were recorded for this clone. The protein that TCRdb holds for this DNA derives from a much larger clone and differs from the translated DNA at residue 10, which likely indicates a read error; the protein shown here is translated from the DNA. V usage is TRDV2 and J usage is TRDJ1; possibly TRDD3 for D (6 bases). In the absence of a J gene in TCRdb, the DNA was matched to germline to assign it here. This CDR3 comprises 18 residues. The V gene lost 1 base and the J gene lost 2 bases, with 22 bases spanning the gap. Germline V CDR1 and CDR2: GEAIGNYY, EKD. The CDR3 coding sequence is TGTGCCTGTGACACGGTAGGAGGTACCCGGGGGAAAACCGATAAACTCATCTTT. Protein product: CACDTVGGTRGKTDKLIF.

This clone has only a few counts. TCRdb attributes to this sequence the protein of a much larger clone, which differs from the DNA translation at residue 3; a read error is likely, and the protein displayed is translated from the DNA. DNA of the CDR3: TGTGCTCCTGGGGGCACGAAACTCATCTTT. This gives the protein CAPGGTKLIF. The chain combines TRDV1 with TRDJ1, with TRDD3 matching over 7 bases. As TCRdb names no J gene, one was assigned here on the basis of a DNA match to germline. The CDR3 is 10 residues long. Germline values: CDR1 TSWWSYY, CDR2 QGS.

Only a few counts were recorded for this clone. This likely reflects a read error, since a far larger clone is one base away. Other nucleotide sequences in the sample specify the same CDR3. The chain has TRDV1 and TRDJ1; D possibly corresponds to TRDD3 (7 bases). The J gene was not available in TCRdb and was assigned here by matching the DNA to germline segments. The CDR3 extends over 19 amino acids. The germline CDR1 and CDR2 sequences are TSWWSYY and QGS. CDR3 sequence reads: CALGNCILQIPGDTDKLIF. DNA of the CDR3: TGCGCTCTTGGGAACTGTATCCTACAGATACCGGGGGATACCGATAAACTCATCTTT.